This T cell receptor beta chain was documented in a study of tumor-infiltrating lymphocytes in oesophageal squamous cell carcinoma. This clonotype was observed many times. Using its own MiXCR run on the PCR reads, TCRdb lists one record per CDR3 protein. This sample has 20,000 or so distinct CDR3 sequences; more than 35% occur once, and the top ten carry 35% to 50%. The sequenced sample was esophageal tumor tissue. This TCR came from a male donor with esophageal squamous cell carcinoma.

As DNA, the CDR3 is TGTGCCAGCCTTGGACAGGGAGAACAGCCCCAGCATTTT. Encoded protein: CASLGQGEQPQHF. J is TRBJ1-5 and V is TRBV19; 8 bases are a match to TRBD1. The V gene's germline CDR1 is LNHDA and CDR2 SQIVND (reference sequence). Trimming cost V 9 bases and J 7 bases; bases outside gene matches: 8. This CDR3 has 13 amino acids.